These 26 T cell receptor beta chains were sequenced from one sample in a study of T cells expressing NK-cell markers (dated by TCRdb to the early 2020s). Receptors were amplified or captured by 5' RACE. Data came from an Illumina HiSeq 2000. TCRdb reprocessed the reads into one record per CDR3 protein sequence, lacking DNA. This sample's table has entries for fewer than 300,000 distinct CDR3 sequences. Around 4.3% of the sample rests with the top ten. Specimen: blood T cells: a sorted CD56 or NKG2C T cell subset, CD4+ or CD8+ T cells, or bulk PBMC T cells (not recorded which). The receptors here all came from a woman aged 18 to 75 in good health.

V gene TRBV7-3 combines with J gene TRBJ2-1. CDR1 is SGHTA and CDR2 is FQGTGA in the germline V gene. There are 13 residues in the CDR3. The CDR3 spells CASSFYLNNEQFF.

This CDR3 reads CASNYQGSEQYF. V and J are TRBV28 and TRBJ2-7; lacking DNA, the TRBD1 call made by TCRdb goes unchecked. Germline V lookup: CDR1 MDHEN, CDR2 SYDVKM. The CDR3 loop spans 12 amino acids.

CDR3 protein: CASRADSGSGYTF. The chain links TRBV2 to TRBJ1-2. This CDR3 has 13 amino acids. Germline lookup yields CDR1 SNHLY and CDR2 FYNNEI.

The rearrangement joins TRBV12-3 or TRBV12-4 to TRBJ1-1. The CDR3 contains 14 residues. The CDR3 reads CASTYVPRGRLAFF.

The chain couples TRBV7-3 to TRBJ2-5; TCRdb reports TRBD2, a call that lacks DNA to check it against. Germline V CDR1 and CDR2: SGHTA, FQGTGA. This CDR3 has 15 amino acids. CDR3 protein: CASSVAGRPEETQYF.

The chain links TRBV7-3 to TRBJ1-1; TCRdb's D gene call, TRBD1, goes unchecked for lack of DNA. The CDR3 has 14 residues. CDR1 is SGHTA, CDR2 FQGTGA, per germline. The CDR3 loop is CASSLNRDNTEAFF.

This sequence joins TRBV18 and TRBJ2-5; with no DNA, the TCRdb D assignment of TRBD1 cannot be verified. The CDR3 contains 16 residues. The V gene's germline CDR1 is KGHSH and CDR2 LQKENI. The CDR3 here is CASSPIEGGIGETQYF.

The V gene is TRBV7-8, the J gene TRBJ1-5. Per germline, CDR1 SGHVS and CDR2 FQNEAQ. The CDR3 totals 13 residues. The CDR3 here is CASSLDFNQPQHF.

The V and J genes are TRBV30 and TRBJ1-2; TCRdb returns TRBD1, unconfirmable since there is no DNA. The CDR3 runs 14 residues. The germline CDR1 and CDR2 sequences are GTSNPN and SVGIG (reference sequence). This CDR3 reads CAWTGTAKFYGYTF.

The V and J genes are TRBV9 and TRBJ2-3; TCRdb designates TRBD2, a call that cannot be tested without DNA. The germline gives CDR1 SGDLS, CDR2 YYNGEE. The CDR3 loop spans 14 amino acids. CDR3 in amino acids: CASSVAGVSDTQYF.

The chain combines TRBV11-2 with TRBJ2-2; TCRdb calls TRBD1, which cannot be checked without DNA. The CDR3 is made up of 18 amino acids. Germline V lookup: CDR1 SGHAT, CDR2 FQNNGV. The CDR3 protein is CASSPGDRFSPNTGELFF.

The genes are TRBV19 and TRBJ1-2. Germline CDR1 and CDR2: LNHDA and SQIVND (reference sequence). The CDR3 loop spans 16 amino acids. CDR3 sequence: CASSGAALGTNYGYTF. Together with reference TRBV19 and TRBJ1-2, the CDR3 gives the full variable domain: DGGITQSPKYLFRKEGQNVTLSCEQNLNHDAMYWYRQDPGQGLRLIYYSQIVNDFQKGDIAEGYSVSREKKESFPLTVTSAQKNPTAFYLCASSGAALGTNYGYTFGSGTRLTVV.

The chain employs TRBV7-2 and TRBJ2-2. Germline V gene sequence: CDR1 SGHTA, CDR2 FQGNSA. CDR3 length equals 13 residues. The chain's CDR3 is CASSLFDTGELFF.

V is TRBV5-1 and J is TRBJ1-2; the D gene TCRdb calls, TRBD1, cannot be checked with no DNA. This CDR3 comprises 13 residues. The germline gives CDR1 SGHRS, CDR2 YFSETQ. The CDR3: CASSPEGLQGYTF.

J is TRBJ1-5 and V is TRBV24-1. The CDR3 contains 14 residues. Germline loops: CDR1 KGHDR, CDR2 SFDVKD. CDR3 loop: CATSEQYSNQPQHF.

The chain carries TRBV7-8 and TRBJ1-6; TCRdb designates TRBD1, a call that cannot be tested without DNA. There are 17 residues in the CDR3. CDR1 and CDR2 from the germline V gene are SGHVS and FQNEAQ. The CDR3 protein is CASSLNPGVGGNSPLHF.

The J gene is TRBJ1-3, the V gene TRBV5-1. CDR1 and CDR2 from the germline V gene are SGHRS and YFSETQ. CDR3 length equals 14 residues. CDR3 protein: CASSLEYSGNTIYF.

The chain combines TRBV11-2 with TRBJ2-3. In germline, CDR1 is SGHAT, CDR2 FQNNGV. This CDR3 is built from 14 residues. This chain's CDR3 is CASSLLLVEDTQYF.

The chain combines TRBV11-2 with TRBJ2-1; the TCRdb D gene call, TRBD2, has no DNA to confirm it. Per germline, CDR1 SGHAT and CDR2 FQNNGV. The CDR3 is 17 residues long. The CDR3 sequence: CASSTHSQWSLNNEQFF.

The chain combines TRBV7-2 with TRBJ2-3; TCRdb's D call, TRBD2, is unchecked because there is no DNA. CDR3 length: 13 amino acids. Germline CDR1 SGHTA, CDR2 FQGNSA. The CDR3 loop is CASSLMSSPAQYF. Full variable domain (rest looked up from reference TRBV7-2 and TRBJ2-3): GAGVSQSPSNKVTEKGKDVELRCDPISGHTALYWYRQSLGQGLEFLIYFQGNSAPDKSGLPSDRFSAERTGGSVSTLTIQRTQQEDSAVYLCASSLMSSPAQYFGPGTRLTVL.

The V and J genes are TRBV5-1 and TRBJ2-5; the D call from TCRdb, TRBD1, cannot be confirmed without DNA. The CDR3 runs to 16 residues. Germline CDR1 and CDR2: SGHRS and YFSETQ. The CDR3 protein is CASSLLTLALQETQYF. The full variable domain, in which reference TRBV5-1 and TRBJ2-5 provide the parts outside the CDR3, is KAGVTQTPRYLIKTRGQQVTLSCSPISGHRSVSWYQQTPGQGLQFLFEYFSETQRNKGNFPGRFSGRQFSNSRSEMNVSTLELGDSALYLCASSLLTLALQETQYFGPGTRLLVL.

The chain uses TRBV28 and TRBJ2-5; as DNA is missing, the TRBD2 call by TCRdb cannot be tested. The CDR3 contains 17 residues. CDR1 and CDR2 (germline): MDHEN, SYDVKM. CDR3 sequence reads: CASSPLGYAGSQETQYF.

This chain links TRBV12-3 or TRBV12-4 with TRBJ1-2; TCRdb calls TRBD1, which cannot be checked without DNA. The CDR3 sequence is 14 residues long. The CDR3 reads CASSDRLHYYGYTF.

J is TRBJ1-2 and V is TRBV10-3. The CDR3 consists of 13 residues. Germline V gene sequence: CDR1 ENHRY, CDR2 SYGVKD. The CDR3 loop is CAISDSPLYGYTF.

The chain carries TRBV28 and TRBJ1-2; TCRdb's D call of TRBD1 is untestable without DNA. The CDR3 extends over 14 amino acids. Germline loops: CDR1 MDHEN, CDR2 SYDVKM. CDR3: CASSPLGGSFGYTF.

V and J are TRBV6-1 and TRBJ2-7; TCRdb reports TRBD2, a call that lacks DNA to check it against. The CDR3 has 14 residues. In germline, CDR1 is MNHNS, CDR2 SASEGT. Here the CDR3 reads CATLGLAGTYEQYF.